The 16 T cell receptor beta chains reported below all come from one sample, sequenced in a study of T cells in Graves' hyperthyroidism and ophthalmopathy. Amplification of TCR beta CDR3 regions used RNA as the template. The study used the HTBI primer set for a first-round RT-PCR of the TCR CDR3. TCRdb re-called the multiplex PCR reads through MiXCR, storing one row per CDR3 protein. The sample records about 660,000 distinct CDR3 sequences, 45% being singletons. Sequences were obtained from peripheral blood or thyroid tissue (not recorded which). The receptor source for this set is an adult man with Graves' disease, either hyperthyroidism or ophthalmopathy (not recorded which).

Worth noting for this clonotype: This sequence may be a read error, since a much larger clone differs from it by one base. The chain carries TRBV20-1 and TRBJ1-1; perhaps TRBD1 as D (6 bases). V gave up 5 bases and J gave up 7 bases, with 11 bases separating them. The CDR3 has 11 residues. CDR1 is DFQATT, CDR2 SNEGSKA, per germline (reference sequence). The CDR3 loop is CSADTTGEAFF. The DNA for the CDR3 is TGCAGTGCTGACACGACAGGTGAAGCTTTCTTT.

This clonotype was recorded many times. The rearrangement links TRBV29-1 to TRBJ2-5; TRBD2 aligns across 11 bases. CDR1 is SQVTM, CDR2 ANQGSEA, per germline. This CDR3 region has 16 residues. The junction had 9 bases not matched to a gene; V was cut back by 4 bases and J by 2 bases. The CDR3: CSVARGLAGGQETQYF. The CDR3 DNA reads as TGCAGCGTTGCCCGTGGGCTAGCGGGGGGACAAGAGACCCAGTACTTC. The full variable domain, its missing parts supplied by reference TRBV29-1 and TRBJ2-5, is SAVISQKPSRDICQRGTSLTIQCQVDSQVTMMFWYRQQPGQSLTLIATANQGSEATYESGFVIDKFPISRPNLTFSTLTVSNMSPEDSSIYLCSVARGLAGGQETQYFGPGTRLLVL.

This clonotype was seen a few times. The gene calls are TRBV20-1 and TRBJ1-6; no clear D. V lost 0 bases and J 8 bases, leaving 14 bases between the germline ends. Germline values: CDR1 DFQATT, CDR2 SNEGSKA (reference sequence). CDR3 length: 15 amino acids. The DNA for the CDR3 is TGCAGTGCTAGAGATGTAACATCTTTGGATTCACCCCTCCACTTT. Protein: CSARDVTSLDSPLHF.

The gene calls are TRBV11-1 and TRBJ2-7; TRBD1 matches 10 bases. V was pared by 5 bases and J by 5 bases, with 12 bases of the junction left unmatched. This CDR3 is built from 16 residues. Germline lookup yields CDR1 SGHAT and CDR2 FQDESV (reference sequence). In DNA, the CDR3 is TGTGCCAGCAGCCCTGCGACCGGGACAGGGGTGCACGAGCAGTACTTC. This translates into CASSPATGTGVHEQYF. Full variable domain (remainder filled in from reference TRBV11-1 and TRBJ2-7): EAEVAQSPRYKITEKSQAVAFWCDPISGHATLYWYRQILGQGPELLVQFQDESVVDDSQLPKDRFSAERLKGVDSTLKIQPAELGDSAMYLCASSPATGTGVHEQYFGPGTRLTVT.

The rearrangement uses TRBV29-1 and TRBJ1-2; tentatively, D is TRBD1 (6 bases). V lost 7 bases to trimming and J lost 1 base, with 7 bases between them. The CDR3 has 11 residues. From germline, CDR1 is SQVTM and CDR2 ANQGSEA. The CDR3 bases are TGCAGCGAGGGGGGTAACTATGGCTACACCTTC. It encodes CSEGGNYGYTF. The full variable domain, rest sourced from reference TRBV29-1 and TRBJ1-2, is SAVISQKPSRDICQRGTSLTIQCQVDSQVTMMFWYRQQPGQSLTLIATANQGSEATYESGFVIDKFPISRPNLTFSTLTVSNMSPEDSSIYLCSEGGNYGYTFGSGTRLTVV.

This clonotype came up many times. The genes are TRBV12-3 or TRBV12-4 and TRBJ1-1, with 9 bases lining up with TRBD1. The CDR3 runs to 13 residues. J lost 6 bases, V lost 6 bases, and 5 bases had no gene match. DNA of the CDR3: TGTGCCAGCAGCTTGACAGGGGGGGCTGAAGCTTTCTTT. This sequence encodes CASSLTGGAEAFF.

This clonotype was detected once. The chain uses TRBV24-1 and TRBJ1-2; D is ambiguous. CDR1 is KGHDR, CDR2 SFDVKD, per germline. This CDR3 contains 12 residues. The V end was cut by 2 bases, the J end by 7 bases, with 7 bases between. CDR3 in DNA: TGTGCCACCAGTGATTCTAGGGTTGGCTACACCTTC. Protein sequence: CATSDSRVGYTF.

V is TRBV5-1 and J is TRBJ1-6; 7 bases are a match to TRBD1. The V and J ends lost 0 bases and 13 bases, in that order; junction bases with no gene match: 4. The CDR3 extends over 13 amino acids. The germline V gene encodes CDR1 SGHRS and CDR2 YFSETQ. This chain's CDR3 is CASSLGTGVPLHF. CDR3 in DNA: TGCGCCAGCAGCTTGGGGACAGGTGTTCCCCTCCACTTT.

The table lists this clonotype with a count of one. CDR3 sequence (DNA): TGCGCCAGCAGCACCACAGGGCCCGGGGATGGCTACACCTTC. Translation gives CASSTTGPGDGYTF. The chain couples TRBV5-1 to TRBJ1-2, with TRBD1 as a possible D gene (6 bases). V was trimmed by 4 bases and J by 6 bases, leaving 16 bases between them. The CDR3 consists of 14 residues. CDR1 is SGHRS, CDR2 YFSETQ, per germline.

V is TRBV6-1 and J is TRBJ1-5; 7 nucleotides align to TRBD1. Looked up from germline, CDR1 is MNHNS and CDR2 is SASEGT. The trim removed 4 bases at V and 9 bases at J, leaving 3 bases unmatched. CDR3 size: 12 residues. CDR3: CASSGGGRPQHF. For the CDR3, the DNA is TGTGCCAGCAGTGGAGGGGGCCGGCCCCAGCATTTT.

This clonotype was counted only a few times. The V call is TRBV29-1, the J call TRBJ1-2; no firm D call. Between the trimmed V and J ends, which lost 2 bases and 4 bases, there was a span of 17 bases. Germline V lookup: CDR1 SQVTM, CDR2 ANQGSEA. The CDR3 length is 15 residues. CDR3 coding DNA: TGCAGCGTTGAATTGTTGGCAGGACCGGCCTATGGCTACACCTTC. Amino acids: CSVELLAGPAYGYTF. Using reference TRBV29-1 and TRBJ1-2 for the parts outside the CDR3, the full variable domain is SAVISQKPSRDICQRGTSLTIQCQVDSQVTMMFWYRQQPGQSLTLIATANQGSEATYESGFVIDKFPISRPNLTFSTLTVSNMSPEDSSIYLCSVELLAGPAYGYTFGSGTRLTVV.

There are many counts of this clonotype. CDR3 sequence (DNA): TGTGCCAGCAGCCTATTGGACCGAAATGGCTACACCTTC. Encoded protein: CASSLLDRNGYTF. This chain links TRBV7-2 with TRBJ1-2; D uncertain. The CDR3 has 13 amino acids. Between the trimmed V and J ends, which lost 5 bases and 6 bases, there was a span of 13 bases. CDR1 is SGHTA and CDR2 is FQGNSA in the germline V gene.

With regard to this clonotype: A junction boundary mismatches the germline segment, possibly from a read error. The rearrangement joins TRBV15 to TRBJ1-1; perhaps TRBD1 as D (5 bases). CDR3 length equals 13 residues. CDR1 and CDR2 (germline): LNHNV, YYDKDF (reference sequence). CDR3 sequence (DNA): TGTGCCACCAGCAGAGAATCGGCCAGAAGGGACCTCTTT. Translation: CATSRESARRDLF.

This clonotype was observed at least ten times. This sequence joins TRBV10-3 and TRBJ1-6; no definite D call. The CDR3 is 14 residues long. Trimming took off 6 bases at V and 8 bases at J, with 14 bases between the two ends. CDR1 ENHRY and CDR2 SYGVKD come from the germline V gene. CDR3 in DNA: TGTGCCATCAGGCCGGGCCCCATGGATTCACCCCTCCACTTT. Translated: CAIRPGPMDSPLHF.

The CDR3 sequence is CASRQGAAGSNQPQHF. The CDR3 DNA reads TGTGCCAGCAGACAGGGGGCGGCAGGGAGCAATCAGCCCCAGCATTTT. The chain links TRBV14 to TRBJ1-5; 9 nucleotides align to TRBD1. This CDR3 is 16 amino acids long. Germline CDR1 reads SGHDN; CDR2 reads FVKESK. Trimming cost V 6 bases and J 1 base; bases outside gene matches: 7.

The rearrangement uses TRBV24-1 and TRBJ2-5; D is unclear. V was cut by 2 bases and J by 1 base, with 7 bases left in between. This CDR3 is built from 14 residues. CDR1 is KGHDR, CDR2 SFDVKD, per germline. CDR3 amino acids: CATSDSVSQETQYF. CDR3 in DNA: TGTGCCACCAGTGATTCTGTCAGCCAAGAGACCCAGTACTTC.